This T cell receptor (beta chain) appears in the sequencing data of a study of response to subunit inactivated influenza vaccine. TCRdb analysed the RT-PCR reads with MiXCR anew, one entry per CDR3 protein. The sample carries some 500,000 distinct CDR3 sequences, about 25% recorded once. This clonotype was seen only a few times. No antigen is known for it. The study's findings and limits: Each seasonal influenza vaccination recruits few new T cells, the authors suggested.

The source was CD4+ T cells sorted from PBMCs, collected 5 days after vaccination. This TCR was sampled from a man aged 50-60 years who received an inactivated influenza vaccine.

The CDR3 DNA reads as TGCGCCAGCAGCTTGGCAGCGGGAGGGCCTCACGAGCAGTACTTC. The encoded protein is CASSLAAGGPHEQYF. The chain combines TRBV5-1 with TRBJ2-7, with 10 positions matching TRBD2. The CDR3 sequence is 15 residues long. The germline CDR1 and CDR2 sequences are SGHRS and YFSETQ. The V gene end was trimmed by 0 bases and the J gene end by 5 bases; junction bases not matched to a gene: 5.